Following are 14 T cell receptor beta chains from one sample sequenced in a study of PD-1 blockade in classical Hodgkin lymphoma. Assay used: immunoSEQ multiplex PCR; TCRdb lists only in-frame clones, some missing. The sample yields 7,000 or so clones, about 70% seen once. Sample time point: cycle 4 day 1 (C4D1), after less than 7 weeks of nivolumab. All patients relapsed after autologous stem cell transplantation, and brentuximab vedotin exposure varied. The material was peripheral blood mononuclear cells (PBMCs), obtained before the fourth cycle of nivolumab. The receptors were sampled from a human donor with classical Hodgkin lymphoma.

This chain connects TRBV15 to TRBJ2-2, with 7 bases aligning to TRBD1. The CDR3 length is 16 residues. V shed 5 bases and J 0 bases; nucleotides not matched to a gene: 6. Per the germline V gene, CDR1 is LNHNV and CDR2 is YYDKDF (reference sequence). The CDR3 protein is CATSRRTGPNTGELFF. The DNA of the CDR3 is TGTGCCACCAGCCGACGGACAGGTCCGAACACCGGGGAGCTGTTTTTT.

The V gene is TRBV11-1, the J gene TRBJ1-5, with TRBD1 matching over 11 bases. The CDR3 is 14 amino acids. The V and J ends lost 5 bases and 6 bases, in that order; junction bases with no gene match: 3. The germline gives CDR1 SGHAT, CDR2 FQDESV (reference sequence). CDR3 protein: CASSPDRGLQPQHF. The DNA of the CDR3 is TGTGCCAGCAGCCCGGACAGGGGGCTTCAGCCCCAGCATTTT.

V usage is TRBV7-8 and J usage is TRBJ2-6; 12 positions match TRBD2. The CDR3 spans 18 residues. V lost 1 base, J lost 1 base, and 2 bases stayed unmatched. Germline V CDR1 and CDR2: SGHVS, FQNEAQ. CDR3 sequence reads: CASSLGLAGESGANVLTF. The CDR3 bases are TGTGCCAGCAGCTTAGGACTAGCGGGAGAATCTGGGGCCAACGTCCTGACTTTC.

This sequence joins TRBV7-9 and TRBJ2-2; 10 bases line up with TRBD1. V lost 5 bases, J lost 3 bases, and 6 bases stayed unmatched. Germline values: CDR1 SEHNR, CDR2 FQNEAQ (reference sequence). CDR3 length: 16 residues. CDR3 nucleotide sequence: TGTGCCAGCAGCGAGAGACAGGGGGCATACACCGGGGAGCTGTTTTTT. This gives the protein CASSERQGAYTGELFF.

This sequence joins TRBV9 and TRBJ2-3, with 9 nucleotides matching TRBD2. CDR3 length: 16 residues. Germline V gene data show CDR1 as SGDLS and CDR2 as YYNGEE. V trimming: 0 bases; J trimming: 5 bases; junction bases outside the gene matches: 7. Here the CDR3 reads CASSVGGGRAVDTQYF. As DNA, the CDR3 is TGTGCCAGCAGCGTAGGTGGCGGGAGGGCCGTAGATACGCAGTATTTT.

The V and J genes are TRBV5-6 and TRBJ2-7; tentatively, D is TRBD1 (6 bases). The germline V gene has CDR1 SGHDT and CDR2 YYEEEE. This CDR3 has 13 residues. Deletions cut 6 bases from V and 2 bases from J, with 12 bases between. The CDR3 is CASNYRDAYEQYF. The CDR3 nucleotides are TGTGCCAGCAACTACAGGGATGCCTACGAGCAGTACTTC.

The chain couples TRBV19 to TRBJ1-4; no clear D. CDR1 LNHDA and CDR2 SQIVND come from the germline V gene (reference sequence). V was cut by 5 bases and J by 16 bases, with 17 bases left in between. The CDR3 length is 12 residues. CDR3 bases: TGTGCCAGTAGTCCAGCATACGGGGATCAGTTTTTT. This sequence encodes CASSPAYGDQFF.

This clone was detected only once. V usage is TRBV7-2 and J usage is TRBJ2-1; 8 nucleotides match TRBD2. The germline V gene has CDR1 SGHTA and CDR2 FQGNSA. Germline trimming cut 6 bases from V and 9 bases from J; bases unmatched to any gene: 1. The CDR3 is 11 amino acids. CDR3 sequence (DNA): TGTGCCAGCAGTAGCGGGATTGAGCAGTTCTTC. This translates into CASSSGIEQFF. The whole variable domain, filled in from reference TRBV7-2 and TRBJ2-1, reads GAGVSQSPSNKVTEKGKDVELRCDPISGHTALYWYRQSLGQGLEFLIYFQGNSAPDKSGLPSDRFSAERTGGSVSTLTIQRTQQEDSAVYLCASSSGIEQFFGPGTRLTVL.

V and J are TRBV4-2 and TRBJ2-1; 8 bases line up with TRBD2. With V trimmed by 1 base and J by 8 bases, 10 bases remained unmatched. Germline CDR1 LGHNA, CDR2 YNFKEQ. The CDR3 is made up of 16 amino acids. CDR3 nucleotides: TGTGCCAGCAGCCAAGTGACTAGCGTCGTTGGCGATGAGCAGTTCTTC. Protein: CASSQVTSVVGDEQFF.

The chain employs TRBV10-3 and TRBJ1-5; the match to TRBD1 covers 8 bases. Germline V gene lookup returns CDR1 ENHRY and CDR2 SYGVKD. The CDR3 has 13 residues. Losses at the gene ends were 6 bases for V and 6 bases for J; bases not matched to a gene: 4. CDR3 region: CAISPDRAQPQHF. The CDR3 region has the DNA TGTGCCATCAGCCCGGACAGGGCTCAGCCCCAGCATTTT.

The CDR3 loop is CSGGEGNYGYTF. DNA of the CDR3: TGCAGCGGGGGGGAGGGTAACTATGGCTACACCTTC. The chain has TRBV29-1 and TRBJ1-2, with a weak D call TRBD1 (5 bases). Trimming took 7 bases from V and 1 from J, leaving 10 bases between them. The CDR3 length is 12 residues. Germline V lookup: CDR1 SQVTM, CDR2 ANQGSEA.

The chain combines TRBV5-1 with TRBJ1-5, with D unclear. The CDR3 length is 14 residues. CDR1 and CDR2 (germline): SGHRS, YFSETQ. Trimming removed 0 bases from V and 0 bases from J, with 4 bases in between. The chain's CDR3 is CASSLGSSNQPQHF. As DNA, the CDR3 is TGCGCCAGCAGCTTGGGTTCTAGCAATCAGCCCCAGCATTTT.

The chain carries TRBV11-3 and TRBJ2-5; 7 nucleotides match TRBD1. The CDR3 sequence is 16 residues long. The germline CDR1 and CDR2 sequences are SGHNT and YENEEA. J lost 0 bases, V lost 5 bases, and 9 bases had no gene match. The CDR3 loop reads CASSPGTAKYQETQYF. The CDR3 DNA reads as TGTGCCAGCAGCCCCGGGACAGCTAAGTACCAAGAGACCCAGTACTTC.

The CDR3 sequence is CASSLRNYGYTF. The CDR3 region has the DNA TGTGCCAGCAGTTTACGTAACTATGGCTACACCTTC. J is TRBJ1-2 and V is TRBV28; no firm D call. CDR1 is MDHEN and CDR2 is SYDVKM in the germline V gene. V lost 2 bases and J 1 base, leaving 2 bases between the germline ends. The CDR3 has 12 residues.